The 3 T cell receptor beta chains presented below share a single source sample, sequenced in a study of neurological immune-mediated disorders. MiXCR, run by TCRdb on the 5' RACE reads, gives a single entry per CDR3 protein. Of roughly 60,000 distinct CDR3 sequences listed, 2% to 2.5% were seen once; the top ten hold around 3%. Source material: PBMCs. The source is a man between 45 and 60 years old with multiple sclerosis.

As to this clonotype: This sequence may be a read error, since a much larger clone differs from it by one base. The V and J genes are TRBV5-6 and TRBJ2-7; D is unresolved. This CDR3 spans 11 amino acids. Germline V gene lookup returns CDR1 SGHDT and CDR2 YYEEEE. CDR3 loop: CDSSSGGRKNF. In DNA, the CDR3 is TGTGACAGCAGCTCAGGCGGACGGAAGAACTTC.

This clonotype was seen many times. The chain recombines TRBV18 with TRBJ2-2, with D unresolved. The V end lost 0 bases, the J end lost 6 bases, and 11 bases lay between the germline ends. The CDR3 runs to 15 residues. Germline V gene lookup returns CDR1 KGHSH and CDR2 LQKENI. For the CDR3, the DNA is TGTGCCAGCTCACCACCGAGTTCCGGGCCCGGGGAGCTGTTTTTT. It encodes CASSPPSSGPGELFF.

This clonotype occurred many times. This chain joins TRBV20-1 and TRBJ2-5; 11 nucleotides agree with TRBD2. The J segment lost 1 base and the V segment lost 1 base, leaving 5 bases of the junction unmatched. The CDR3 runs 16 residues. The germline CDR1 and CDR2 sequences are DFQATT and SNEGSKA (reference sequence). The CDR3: CSARGASGGIQETQYF. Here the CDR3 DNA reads TGCAGTGCTAGAGGAGCTAGCGGGGGGATCCAAGAGACCCAGTACTTC.